Presented here are 18 T cell receptor beta chains from one specimen sequenced in a study of sequential checkpoint blockade in melanoma. The treatment was: randomized to nivolumab then ipilimumab (arm A) or the reverse (arm B). Here immunoSEQ multiplex PCR was the method, and the copy in TCRdb shows in-frame clones only, minus some. This sample carries thousands of clones, over 40% of them seen once, and the ten largest clones take around 41%. This material consisted of CD8+ T cells sorted from blood (inferred from file names), taken from a patient given nivolumab and ipilimumab in sequence. All receptors derive from a human donor with melanoma.

This chain connects TRBV7-5 to TRBJ2-7; no check of the table's D call, TRBD2, against the DNA was made. TRBV7-5 is flagged as a pseudogene. This CDR3 region has 14 residues. The CDR3 reads CASSIVGGAGEQYF. The CDR3 region has the DNA TGTGCCAGCAGCATTGTTGGGGGGGCGGGGGAGCAGTACTTC.

The CDR3, as DNA: TGTGCCAGCAGCCCCTGGACAGGGGAAAGGACTGAAGCTTTCTTT. This gives the protein CASSPWTGERTEAFF. V and J are TRBV4-2 and TRBJ1-1, with 9 bases identical to TRBD1. There are 15 residues in the CDR3. Germline V gene sequence: CDR1 LGHNA, CDR2 YNFKEQ. Unmatched junction bases numbered 8, after V lost 4 bases and J lost 5 bases.

This chain links TRBV28 with TRBJ2-3; unclear D gene. Trimming removed 2 bases at V and 0 bases at J, with 12 bases between. The CDR3 is 16 residues long. Per germline, CDR1 MDHEN and CDR2 SYDVKM. CDR3 coding DNA: TGTGCCAGCAGTTTAGAGTTCGTCGGGAGCACAGATACGCAGTATTTT. Amino acid sequence: CASSLEFVGSTDTQYF.

The rearrangement links TRBV5-6 to TRBJ1-1, with a possible D match to TRBD1 (5 bases). V gave up 0 bases and J gave up 5 bases, with 11 bases separating them. This CDR3 spans 14 amino acids. Looked up from germline, CDR1 is SGHDT and CDR2 is YYEEEE. CDR3 protein: CASSLEGAITEAFF. As DNA, the CDR3 is TGTGCCAGCAGCTTGGAAGGGGCAATAACTGAAGCTTTCTTT.

CDR3 coding DNA: TGTGCCAGCAGCCGGCTGACTAGCGGGGGTTCCTACGAGCAGTACTTC. It encodes CASSRLTSGGSYEQYF. This rearrangement joins TRBV28 to TRBJ2-7; 12 nucleotides match TRBD2. The ends lost 6 bases at V and 1 base at J; junction bases unmatched: 7. The CDR3 has 16 amino acids. Germline CDR1 is MDHEN and CDR2 is SYDVKM.

V gene TRBV27 combines with J gene TRBJ1-2, with D perhaps matching TRBD1 (6 bases). From germline, CDR1 is MNHEY and CDR2 SMNVEV (reference sequence). The CDR3 consists of 15 residues. V was pared by 6 bases and J by 2 bases, with 16 bases between. This CDR3 is CASSFQRGGNYGYTF. CDR3 coding DNA: TGTGCCAGCAGCTTCCAAAGGGGGGGCAACTATGGCTACACCTTC.

The rearrangement joins TRBV28 to TRBJ2-7; 9 bases are a match to TRBD2. With V trimmed by 5 bases and J by 5 bases, 13 bases remained unmatched. Germline V gene data show CDR1 as MDHEN and CDR2 as SYDVKM. This CDR3 contains 16 residues. The CDR3 DNA follows: TGTGCCAGCAGTCGAACAGCCGGGACTAGCATAAACGAGCAGTACTTC. Translating gives CASSRTAGTSINEQYF.

The rearrangement joins TRBV9 to TRBJ1-4; D is undetermined. The CDR3 consists of 14 residues. Trimming stripped 0 bases from V and 4 bases from J, with 7 bases between. Per the germline V gene, CDR1 is SGDLS and CDR2 is YYNGEE. The CDR3 sequence is CASSVGGINEKLFF. In DNA, the CDR3 is TGTGCCAGCAGCGTAGGCGGTATTAATGAAAAACTGTTTTTT.

V is TRBV11-3 and J is TRBJ1-2; D might be TRBD1 (5 bases). V lost 1 base, J lost 6 bases, and 9 bases lay in between. This CDR3 region has 13 residues. Germline CDR1 is SGHNT and CDR2 is YENEEA. The chain's CDR3 is CASSLGGTDGYTF. The CDR3 nucleotides read TGTGCCAGCAGCTTAGGGGGCACGGATGGCTACACCTTC. The complete variable domain, with remaining parts taken from reference TRBV11-3 and TRBJ1-2, reads EAGVVQSPRYKIIEKKQPVAFWCNPISGHNTLYWYLQNLGQGPELLIRYENEEAVDDSQLPKDRFSAERLKGVDSTLKIQPAELGDSAVYLCASSLGGTDGYTFGSGTRLTVV.

This clone was observed a few times. The rearrangement links TRBV6-5 to TRBJ2-7, with TRBD2 matching over 12 bases. The J segment lost 2 bases and the V segment lost 2 bases, leaving 4 bases of the junction unmatched. This CDR3 contains 16 residues. Germline V CDR1 and CDR2: MNHEY, SVGAGI. The CDR3 reads CASSYTRTSGAYEQYF. CDR3 DNA: TGTGCCAGCAGTTACACAAGGACTAGCGGGGCCTACGAGCAGTACTTC.

CDR3 in amino acids: CASSSPRERKLSDEQFF. Here the CDR3 DNA reads TGTGCCAGCAGTTCCCCCCGAGAGCGGAAGCTATCCGATGAGCAGTTCTTC. The chain has TRBV28 and TRBJ2-1; tentatively, D is TRBD2 (5 bases). The CDR3 has 17 residues. Trimming left V 4 bases short and J 8 bases short, with 24 bases between. CDR1 MDHEN and CDR2 SYDVKM come from the germline V gene.

This clone has more than one count but fewer than ten. One end of the junction fails to match germline, which may point to a read error. J is TRBJ1-1 and V is TRBV7-2; D unresolved. Germline V CDR1 and CDR2: SGHTA, FQGNSA. The CDR3 length is 13 residues. The CDR3 region is CASSLDLETEAFF. CDR3 sequence (DNA): TGTGCCAGCAGTTTAGACCTAGAGACTGAAGCTTTCTTT.

The chain has TRBV19 and TRBJ2-2, with 8 nucleotides matching TRBD1. This CDR3 is 16 amino acids long. V lost 2 bases, J lost 0 bases, and 2 bases stayed unmatched. Germline V gene sequence: CDR1 LNHDA, CDR2 SQIVND (reference sequence). The DNA of the CDR3 is TGTGCCAGTAGTATACAGGGGGCTGCGAACACCGGGGAGCTGTTTTTT. This encodes CASSIQGAANTGELFF.

The J gene is TRBJ1-1, the V gene TRBV5-8, with TRBD1 matching over 7 bases. The CDR3 has 16 residues. The junction had 9 bases not matched to a gene; V was cut back by 4 bases and J by 0 bases. The germline CDR1 and CDR2 sequences are SGHTS and YDEGEE. CDR3 DNA sequence: TGTGCCAGCAGCCCCCTAAACAGGGGCCTGAACACTGAAGCTTTCTTT. Translation: CASSPLNRGLNTEAFF.

The chain employs TRBV27 and TRBJ2-7; D perhaps matches TRBD2 (6 bases). The CDR3 has 13 amino acids. The germline gives CDR1 MNHEY, CDR2 SMNVEV (reference sequence). The V end was cut by 3 bases, the J end by 7 bases, with 13 bases between. CDR3 residues: CASSFGGEKEQYF. CDR3 DNA: TGTGCCAGCAGTTTCGGGGGAGAGAAAGAGCAGTACTTC.

This clone appeared a few times. The chain links TRBV4-3 to TRBJ1-3, with TRBD1 as a possible D gene (5 bases). This CDR3 comprises 13 residues. V gave up 6 bases and J gave up 8 bases, with 14 bases separating them. Per the germline V gene, CDR1 is LGHNA and CDR2 is YSLEER. CDR3 residues: CASSQSLRDTIYF. In nucleotides, the CDR3 is TGCGCCAGCAGTCAATCACTCAGGGACACCATATATTTT.

V gene TRBV7-8 combines with J gene TRBJ2-7, with 10 bases that match TRBD2. V shed 2 bases and J 5 bases; nucleotides not matched to a gene: 12. The CDR3 covers 17 residues. CDR1 and CDR2 from the germline V gene are SGHVS and FQNEAQ. The DNA for the CDR3 is TGTGCCAGCAGCTTATGGGTGCCCGGGACTAGCGTAGACGAGCAGTACTTC. Amino acids: CASSLWVPGTSVDEQYF.

The gene calls are TRBV21-1 and TRBJ2-7; the table's D call, TRBD1, was not checked against the DNA. TRBV21-1 is described as a pseudogene. The CDR3 extends over 18 amino acids. The CDR3 DNA sequence: TGTGCCAGCAGACTTATAGCAGAGGGGACAGGGGAAGCCTACGAGCAGTACTTC. Protein product: CASRLIAEGTGEAYEQYF.